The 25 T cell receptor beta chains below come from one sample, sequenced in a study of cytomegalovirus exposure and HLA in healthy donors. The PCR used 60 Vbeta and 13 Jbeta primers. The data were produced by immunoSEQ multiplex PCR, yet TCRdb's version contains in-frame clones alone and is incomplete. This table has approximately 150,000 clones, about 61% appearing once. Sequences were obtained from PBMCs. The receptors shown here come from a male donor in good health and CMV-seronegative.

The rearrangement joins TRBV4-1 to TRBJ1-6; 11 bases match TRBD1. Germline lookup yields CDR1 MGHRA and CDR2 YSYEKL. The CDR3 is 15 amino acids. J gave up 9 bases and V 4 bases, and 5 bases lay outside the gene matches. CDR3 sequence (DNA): TGCGCCAGCAGCCCGATGGGGACAGGGGGTTCACCCCTCCACTTT. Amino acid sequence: CASSPMGTGGSPLHF.

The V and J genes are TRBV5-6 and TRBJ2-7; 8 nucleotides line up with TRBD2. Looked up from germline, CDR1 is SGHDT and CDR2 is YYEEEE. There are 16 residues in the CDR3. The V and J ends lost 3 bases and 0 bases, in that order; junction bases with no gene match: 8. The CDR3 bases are TGTGCCAGCAGCTCGGGGAATAGCGGGGCCTCCTACGAGCAGTACTTC. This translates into CASSSGNSGASYEQYF.

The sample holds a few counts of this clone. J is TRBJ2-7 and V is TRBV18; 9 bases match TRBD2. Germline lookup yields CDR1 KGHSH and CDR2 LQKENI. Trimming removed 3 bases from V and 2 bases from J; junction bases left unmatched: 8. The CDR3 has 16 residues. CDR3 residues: CASSPGLGTSPYEQYF. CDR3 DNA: TGTGCCAGCTCACCCGGCTTAGGGACTAGCCCCTACGAGCAGTACTTC.

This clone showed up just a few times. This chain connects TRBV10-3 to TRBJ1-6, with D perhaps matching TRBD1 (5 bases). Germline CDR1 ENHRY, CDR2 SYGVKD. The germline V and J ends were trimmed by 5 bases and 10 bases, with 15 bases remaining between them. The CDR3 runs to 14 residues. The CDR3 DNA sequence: TGTGCCATCAGTCCCGGGACTACCGACTCACCCCTCCACTTT. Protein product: CAISPGTTDSPLHF.

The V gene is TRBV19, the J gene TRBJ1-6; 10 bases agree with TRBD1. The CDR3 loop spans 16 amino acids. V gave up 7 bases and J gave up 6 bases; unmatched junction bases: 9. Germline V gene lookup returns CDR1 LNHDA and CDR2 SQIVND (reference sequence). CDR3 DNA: TGTGCCAGTACCCCATCTCGGGACAGGGGTAATTCACCCCTCCACTTT. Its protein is CASTPSRDRGNSPLHF.

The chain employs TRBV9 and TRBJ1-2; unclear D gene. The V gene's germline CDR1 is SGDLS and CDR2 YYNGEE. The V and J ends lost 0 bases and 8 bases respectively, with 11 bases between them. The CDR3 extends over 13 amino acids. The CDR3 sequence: CASSVVEGDGYTF. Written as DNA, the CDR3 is TGTGCCAGCAGCGTAGTCGAGGGAGACGGCTACACCTTC. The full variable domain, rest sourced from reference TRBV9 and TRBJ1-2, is DSGVTQTPKHLITATGQRVTLRCSPRSGDLSVYWYQQSLDQGLQFLIQYYNGEERAKGNILERFSAQQFPDLHSELNLSSLELGDSALYFCASSVVEGDGYTFGSGTRLTVV.

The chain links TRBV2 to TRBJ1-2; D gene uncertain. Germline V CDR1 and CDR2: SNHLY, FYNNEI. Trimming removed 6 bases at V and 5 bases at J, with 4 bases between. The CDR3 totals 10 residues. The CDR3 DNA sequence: TGTGCCAGCAGGGAGTATGGCTACACCTTC. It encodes CASREYGYTF. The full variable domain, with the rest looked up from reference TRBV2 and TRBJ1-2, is EPEVTQTPSHQVTQMGQEVILRCVPISNHLYFYWYRQILGQKVEFLVSFYNNEISEKSEIFDDQFSVERPDGSNFTLKIRSTKLEDSAMYFCASREYGYTFGSGTRLTVV.

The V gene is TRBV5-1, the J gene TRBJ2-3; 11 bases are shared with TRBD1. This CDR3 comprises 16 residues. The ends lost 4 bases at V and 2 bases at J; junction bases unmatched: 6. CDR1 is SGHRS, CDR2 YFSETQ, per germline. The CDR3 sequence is CASSRGQGVPTDTQYF. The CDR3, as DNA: TGCGCCAGCAGCCGGGGACAGGGGGTTCCCACAGATACGCAGTATTTT.

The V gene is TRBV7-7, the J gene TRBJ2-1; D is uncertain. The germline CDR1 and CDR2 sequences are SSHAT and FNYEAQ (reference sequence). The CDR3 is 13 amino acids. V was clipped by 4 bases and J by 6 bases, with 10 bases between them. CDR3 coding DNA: TGTGCCAGCAGCTGCCTGACTTGCAATGAGCAGTTCTTC. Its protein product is CASSCLTCNEQFF.

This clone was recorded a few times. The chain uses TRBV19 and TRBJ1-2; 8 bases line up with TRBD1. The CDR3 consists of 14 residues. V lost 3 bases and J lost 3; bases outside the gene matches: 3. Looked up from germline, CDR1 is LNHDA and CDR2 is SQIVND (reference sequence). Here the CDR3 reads CASSMTGVDYGYTF. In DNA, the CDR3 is TGTGCCAGTAGTATGACAGGGGTGGACTATGGCTACACCTTC.

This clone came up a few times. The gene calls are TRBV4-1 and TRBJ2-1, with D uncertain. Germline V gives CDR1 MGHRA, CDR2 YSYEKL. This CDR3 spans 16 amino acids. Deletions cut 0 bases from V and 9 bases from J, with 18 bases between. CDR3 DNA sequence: TGCGCCAGCAGCCAAGACCATATAGCCCTCGGCGGTGAGCAGTTCTTC. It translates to CASSQDHIALGGEQFF.

The CDR3 bases are TGTGCCAGCAGTTACGGGACAGGAGGTTCCGAAAAACTGTTTTTT. Translating it yields CASSYGTGGSEKLFF. V gene TRBV6-5 combines with J gene TRBJ1-4, with 8 bases matching TRBD1. Per germline, CDR1 MNHEY and CDR2 SVGAGI. The junction had 7 bases not matched to a gene; V was cut back by 2 bases and J by 8 bases. The CDR3 is 15 residues long.

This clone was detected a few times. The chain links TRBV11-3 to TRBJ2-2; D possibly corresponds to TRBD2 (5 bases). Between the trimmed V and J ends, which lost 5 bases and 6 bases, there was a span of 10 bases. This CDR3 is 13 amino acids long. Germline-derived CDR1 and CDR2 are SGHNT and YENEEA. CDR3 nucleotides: TGTGCCAGCAGCCCCAGGCGGGCCGGGGAGCTGTTTTTT. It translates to CASSPRRAGELFF.

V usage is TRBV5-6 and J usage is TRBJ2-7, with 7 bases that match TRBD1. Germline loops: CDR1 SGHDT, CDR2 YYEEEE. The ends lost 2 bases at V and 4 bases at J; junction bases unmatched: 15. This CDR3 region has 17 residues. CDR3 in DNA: TGTGCCAGCAGCTTTATGTATCGGGACAGCCGTTTGTACGAGCAGTACTTC. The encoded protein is CASSFMYRDSRLYEQYF.

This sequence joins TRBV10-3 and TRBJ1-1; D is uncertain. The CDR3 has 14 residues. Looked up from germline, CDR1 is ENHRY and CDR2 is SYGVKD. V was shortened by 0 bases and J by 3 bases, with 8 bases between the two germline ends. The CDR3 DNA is TGTGCCATCAGTGAGTCGATACAGCACACTGAAGCTTTCTTT. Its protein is CAISESIQHTEAFF.

CDR3 bases: TGTGCCACCAGCAGACAACTGTACGGGGGTAATTCCTACAATGAGCAGTTCTTC. As protein: CATSRQLYGGNSYNEQFF. The chain carries TRBV15 and TRBJ2-1, with TRBD2 as a possible D gene (6 bases). V was clipped by 2 bases and J by 1 base, with 18 bases between them. Germline V CDR1 and CDR2: LNHNV, YYDKDF (reference sequence). This CDR3 is 18 amino acids long.

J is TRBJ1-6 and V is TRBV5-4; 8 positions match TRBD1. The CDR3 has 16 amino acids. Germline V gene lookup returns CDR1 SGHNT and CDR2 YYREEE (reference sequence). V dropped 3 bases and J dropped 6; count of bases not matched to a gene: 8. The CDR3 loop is CASSSVPGQVNSPLHF. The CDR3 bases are TGTGCCAGCAGCTCTGTACCGGGACAGGTTAATTCACCCCTCCACTTT.

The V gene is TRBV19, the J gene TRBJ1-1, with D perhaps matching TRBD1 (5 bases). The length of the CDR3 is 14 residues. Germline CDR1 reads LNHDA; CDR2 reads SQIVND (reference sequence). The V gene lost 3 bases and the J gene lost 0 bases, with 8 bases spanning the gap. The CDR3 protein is CASSMLTVNTEAFF. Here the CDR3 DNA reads TGTGCCAGTAGTATGTTGACAGTGAACACTGAAGCTTTCTTT.

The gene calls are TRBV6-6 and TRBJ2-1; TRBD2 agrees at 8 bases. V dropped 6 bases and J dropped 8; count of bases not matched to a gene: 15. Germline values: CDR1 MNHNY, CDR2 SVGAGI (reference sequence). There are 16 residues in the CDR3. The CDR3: CASRIAGSPDSDEQFF. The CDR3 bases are TGTGCCAGCAGAATAGCGGGGAGTCCGGATTCGGATGAGCAGTTCTTC.

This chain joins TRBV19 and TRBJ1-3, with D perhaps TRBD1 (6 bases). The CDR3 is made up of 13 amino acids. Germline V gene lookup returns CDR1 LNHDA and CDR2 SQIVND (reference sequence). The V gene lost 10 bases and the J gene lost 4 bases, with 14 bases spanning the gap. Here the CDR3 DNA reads TGTGCCACCCGGACAGTCTTCGGAAACACCATATATTTT. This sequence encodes CATRTVFGNTIYF.

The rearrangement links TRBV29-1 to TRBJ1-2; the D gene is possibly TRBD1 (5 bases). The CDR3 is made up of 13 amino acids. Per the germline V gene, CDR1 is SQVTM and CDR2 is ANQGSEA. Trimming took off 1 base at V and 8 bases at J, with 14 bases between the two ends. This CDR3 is CSVEGAGVGGYTF. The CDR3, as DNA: TGCAGCGTTGAAGGGGCGGGGGTCGGAGGCTACACCTTC.

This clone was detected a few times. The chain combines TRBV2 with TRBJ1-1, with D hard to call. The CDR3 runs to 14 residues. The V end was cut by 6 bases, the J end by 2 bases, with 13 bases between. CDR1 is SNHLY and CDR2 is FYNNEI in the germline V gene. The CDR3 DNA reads TGTGCCAGCAGGCCCCGGGGTCCCAACACTGAAGCTTTCTTT. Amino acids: CASRPRGPNTEAFF.

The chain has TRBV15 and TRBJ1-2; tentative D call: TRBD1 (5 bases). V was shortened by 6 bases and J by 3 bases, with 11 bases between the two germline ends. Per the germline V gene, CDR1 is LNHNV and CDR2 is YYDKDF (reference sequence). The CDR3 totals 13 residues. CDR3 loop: CATSYPGYYGYTF. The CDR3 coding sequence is TGTGCCACCAGTTACCCAGGGTACTATGGCTACACCTTC.

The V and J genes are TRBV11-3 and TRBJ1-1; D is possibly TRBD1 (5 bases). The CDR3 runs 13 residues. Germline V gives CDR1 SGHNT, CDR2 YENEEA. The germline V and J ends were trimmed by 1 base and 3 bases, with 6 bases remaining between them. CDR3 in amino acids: CASSLGQYTEAFF. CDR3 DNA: TGTGCCAGCAGCTTAGGACAGTACACTGAAGCTTTCTTT.

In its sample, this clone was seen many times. The CDR3 bases are TGTGCCAGCAGTGGACAGGGGGCAGGAAAACTGTTTTTT. It translates to CASSGQGAGKLFF. The chain joins TRBV25-1 to TRBJ1-4, with 10 bases matching TRBD1. Germline V CDR1 and CDR2: MGHDK, SYGVNS. V shed 4 bases and J 10 bases; nucleotides not matched to a gene: 3. CDR3 size: 13 residues.